The clone carrying this T cell receptor (beta chain) has only a few counts. Its antigen remains unidentified. Using immunoSEQ multiplex PCR, the repertoire was profiled, and TCRdb retains in-frame clones only, with some absent. Of around 99,000 clones in the sample, roughly 88% were seen once. The study gave focal radiation plus ipilimumab CTLA-4 blockade to patients with chemo-refractory metastatic non-small-cell lung cancer. This entry comes from a study of radiotherapy plus CTLA-4 blockade in lung cancer. General study results and limits: Radiotherapy was combined with ipilimumab, and tumor-derived TCR clones then expanded in blood.

The clonotype was recovered from a human donor with non-small cell lung cancer that progressed on radiotherapy plus ipilimumab. The sample in question was peripheral blood, obtained from a patient treated with radiotherapy plus ipilimumab.

The CDR3 coding sequence is TGTGCCAGCAGCCAACCCACCCAGCTAGCGTTGGGCGGGGAGCTGTTTTTT. Protein product: CASSQPTQLALGGELFF. The chain uses TRBV7-9 and TRBJ2-2, with D possibly TRBD2 on 6 matching bases. Germline assignment: CDR1 SEHNR and CDR2 FQNEAQ (reference sequence). The length of the CDR3 is 17 residues. V was cut by 5 bases and J by 7 bases, with 23 bases left in between.